The 6 T cell receptor beta chains in this list originate from one sample, sequenced in a study of T cell changes during pregnancy in multiple sclerosis. The protocol was immunoSEQ multiplex PCR, while the TCRdb copy is restricted to in-frame clones and leaves out a portion. The repertoire has about 70,000 clones, about 92% of them found once; the top ten carry 3%. This specimen was CD8+ T cells from peripheral blood mononuclear cells, taken in the third trimester of pregnancy. These receptors were obtained from a female donor in good health, enrolled as a control in a pregnancy study.

Here the CDR3 reads CASSQGTSGVEQFF. CDR3 DNA sequence: TGTGCCAGCAGTCAGGGGACTAGCGGGGTCGAGCAGTTCTTC. V is TRBV27 and J is TRBJ2-1; TRBD2 matches at 13 bases. J was trimmed by 10 bases and V by 5 bases; bases with no gene match: 5. CDR1 MNHEY and CDR2 SMNVEV come from the germline V gene (reference sequence). The CDR3 contains 14 residues.

This chain connects TRBV14 to TRBJ2-7; 8 bases are shared with TRBD1. CDR1 is SGHDN, CDR2 FVKESK, per germline. The ends lost 1 base at V and 1 base at J; junction bases unmatched: 3. The CDR3 loop spans 15 amino acids. This CDR3 is CASSQGQGASYEQYF. The DNA for the CDR3 is TGTGCCAGCAGCCAAGGTCAGGGGGCGTCCTACGAGCAGTACTTC.

This chain connects TRBV4-3 to TRBJ1-4, with TRBD1 as a possible D gene (5 bases). With 1 base removed from V and 7 bases from J, the gap between germline ends came to 10 bases. Germline V gives CDR1 LGHNA, CDR2 YSLEER. The CDR3 is made up of 14 amino acids. The CDR3 is CASSQGGGFEKLFF. The CDR3 coding sequence is TGCGCCAGCAGCCAAGGGGGGGGATTTGAAAAACTGTTTTTT.

This chain links TRBV5-6 with TRBJ2-1; D is perhaps TRBD1 (5 bases). With 1 base removed from V and 3 bases from J, the gap between germline ends came to 11 bases. The germline gives CDR1 SGHDT, CDR2 YYEEEE. CDR3 size: 15 residues. CDR3 protein: CASSLSRVLYNEQFF. The CDR3 nucleotides are TGTGCCAGCAGCTTGAGCAGGGTGCTCTACAATGAGCAGTTCTTC. Full variable domain (outside the CDR3, taken from reference TRBV5-6 and TRBJ2-1): DAGVTQSPTHLIKTRGQQVTLRCSPKSGHDTVSWYQQALGQGPQFIFQYYEEEERQRGNFPDRFSGHQFPNYSSELNVNALLLGDSALYLCASSLSRVLYNEQFFGPGTRLTVL.

The gene calls are TRBV19 and TRBJ2-7; tentative D call: TRBD1 (6 bases). The CDR3 covers 15 residues. Germline loops: CDR1 LNHDA, CDR2 SQIVND (reference sequence). V lost 1 base, J lost 4 bases, and 14 bases lay in between. The CDR3 region is CASSIAYREVYEQYF. As DNA, the CDR3 is TGTGCCAGTAGTATAGCTTACAGGGAAGTGTACGAGCAGTACTTC.

The V call is TRBV4-3, the J call TRBJ2-2, with TRBD2 as a possible D gene (7 bases). The CDR3 is made up of 15 amino acids. V lost 7 bases to trimming and J lost 1 base, with 13 bases between them. The V gene's germline CDR1 is LGHNA and CDR2 YSLEER. The CDR3 loop is CASTPGGLNTGELFF. The CDR3 region has the DNA TGCGCCAGCACTCCGGGGGGCCTGAACACCGGGGAGCTGTTTTTT.